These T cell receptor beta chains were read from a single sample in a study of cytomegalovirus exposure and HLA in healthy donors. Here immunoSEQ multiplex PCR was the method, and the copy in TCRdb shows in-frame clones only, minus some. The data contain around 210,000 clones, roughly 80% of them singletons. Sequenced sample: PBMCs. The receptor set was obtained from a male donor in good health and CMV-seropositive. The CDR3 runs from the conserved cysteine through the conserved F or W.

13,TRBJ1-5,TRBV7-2,CASSLAPLQPQHF
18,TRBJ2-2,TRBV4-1,CASSQSGSGTGNTGELFF
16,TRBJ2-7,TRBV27,CASSLSSGRVRYEQYF
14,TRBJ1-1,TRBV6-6,CATVVDSWNTEAFF
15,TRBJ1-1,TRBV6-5,CASSSGTGWSTEAFF
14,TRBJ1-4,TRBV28,CASSSPGSGEKLFF
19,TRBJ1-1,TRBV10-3,CAISQSRDRGAELYTEAFF
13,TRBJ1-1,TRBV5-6,CASRNRGGPEAFF
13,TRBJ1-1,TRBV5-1,CASRSLRIAEAFF
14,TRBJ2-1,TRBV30,CAWSGRLAEGIQFF